This T cell receptor (beta chain) was retrieved from a study of blood T cell repertoires in COVID-19. TCRdb keeps only in-frame clones here, not all; method: immunoSEQ multiplex PCR. The sample includes approximately 220,000 clones, about 86% of them seen just once. CDR1 is SGHAT, CDR2 FQNNGV, per germline. The CDR3 sequence is 15 residues long. The V gene end was trimmed by 5 bases and the J gene end by 6 bases; junction bases not matched to a gene: 8. The material sequenced was peripheral blood. The chain recombines TRBV11-2 with TRBJ2-7; the match to TRBD2 covers 12 bases. The TCR comes from a woman between 25 and 40 years old who had recovered from COVID-19. CDR3 coding DNA: TGTGCCAGCAGCGGACTAGCGGGACCTGGGGGCGAGCAGTACTTC. It translates to CASSGLAGPGGEQYF.